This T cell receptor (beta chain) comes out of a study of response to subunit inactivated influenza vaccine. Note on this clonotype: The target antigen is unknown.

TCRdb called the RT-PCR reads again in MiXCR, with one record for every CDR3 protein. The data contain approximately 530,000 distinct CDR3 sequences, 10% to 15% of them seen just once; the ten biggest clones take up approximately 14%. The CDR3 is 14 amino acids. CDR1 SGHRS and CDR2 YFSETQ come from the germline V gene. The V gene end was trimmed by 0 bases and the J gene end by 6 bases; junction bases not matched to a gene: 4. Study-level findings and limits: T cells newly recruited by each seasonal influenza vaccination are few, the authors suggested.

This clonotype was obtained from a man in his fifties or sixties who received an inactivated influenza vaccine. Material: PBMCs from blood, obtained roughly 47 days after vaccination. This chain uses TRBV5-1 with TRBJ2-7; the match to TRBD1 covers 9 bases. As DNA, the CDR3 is TGCGCCAGCAGCTTGGGGGACAGGGCGAGCGAGCAGTACTTC. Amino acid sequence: CASSLGDRASEQYF.